The present T cell receptor beta chain was sequenced within a study of blood T cell repertoires in COVID-19. Assay: immunoSEQ multiplex PCR; the TCRdb copy retains only in-frame clones and omits some. The table lists 200,000 to 300,000 clones, 87% of them singletons, with 2% to 2.5% in the top ten. The CDR3 extends over 12 amino acids. Trimming took 3 bases from V and 7 from J, leaving 8 bases between them. Per germline, CDR1 SGHKS and CDR2 YYEKEE (reference sequence). V usage is TRBV5-5 and J usage is TRBJ2-1; tentatively, D is TRBD1 (6 bases). Source material: peripheral blood. The sequence came from a woman aged 45-60 years with acute or convalescent COVID-19. In nucleotides, the CDR3 is TGTGCCAGCAGCTATCAGGGGAATGAGCAGTTCTTC. Protein: CASSYQGNEQFF.